Listed below are T cell receptor beta chains from one sample, sequenced in a study of control samples from healthy donors and cancer patients. The data were produced by immunoSEQ multiplex PCR, yet TCRdb's version contains in-frame clones alone and is incomplete. The repertoire holds some 170,000 clones, with around 96% as singletons. Sequenced sample: blood. The receptor source for this set is a woman aged 30 to 39 in good health. Each CDR3 is given with its conserved first and last residue. D genes are given only for firm matches. A row's size may be missing; if present it is once, few, many or a size class.

cdr3_aa,cdr3_nt,j_call,d_call,clone_size,v_call
CAWAPPGGVYRNTIYF,TGTGCCTGGGCTCCCCCTGGGGGAGTTTATAGAAACACCATATATTTT,TRBJ1-3,.,.,TRBV30
CASSETDSLYEQYF,TGCGCCAGCAGCGAGACTGATTCCCTCTACGAGCAGTACTTC,TRBJ2-7,.,once,TRBV5-1
CASRTGTGGNTIYF,TGCGCCAGCAGAACCGGGACAGGCGGAAACACCATATATTTT,TRBJ1-3,TRBD1,few,TRBV5-1
CASSGSLSNEKLFF,TGCGCCAGCAGCGGCTCACTATCTAATGAAAAACTGTTTTTT,TRBJ1-4,.,.,TRBV5-1
CASKQGLNTEAFF,TGTGCCAGCAAACAGGGGCTGAACACTGAAGCTTTCTTT,TRBJ1-1,TRBD1,.,TRBV6-5
CASSISGQVYGYTF,TGTGCCAGTAGTATCTCGGGACAGGTCTATGGCTACACCTTC,TRBJ1-2,TRBD1,.,TRBV19
CASSEFLNTEAFF,TGTGCCAGCAGTGAATTCTTGAACACTGAAGCTTTCTTT,TRBJ1-1,.,.,TRBV25-1
CASSYSGTPRGEQYF,TGTGCCAGCAGTTACTCTGGGACCCCGAGGGGCGAGCAGTACTTC,TRBJ2-7,.,.,TRBV6-6
CAWSPLAGGPSEQYF,TGTGCCTGGAGTCCACTAGCGGGGGGGCCGAGCGAGCAGTACTTC,TRBJ2-7,TRBD2,.,TRBV30
CATSDSGPLAKNIQYF,TGTGCCACCAGTGATTCGGGACCTCTAGCCAAAAACATTCAGTACTTC,TRBJ2-4,.,.,TRBV24-1
CASSQEVAGGSYEQYF,TGCGCCAGCAGCCAAGAGGTGGCGGGGGGCTCCTACGAGCAGTACTTC,TRBJ2-7,TRBD2,.,TRBV4-1
CASSINLGSLFEQYF,TGTGCCAGTAGTATAAATCTGGGCAGTTTGTTCGAGCAGTACTTC,TRBJ2-7,.,.,TRBV19
CASSEARGTGKSEQYF,TGTGCCAGCAGTGAAGCGAGGGGGACAGGGAAAAGTGAGCAGTACTTC,TRBJ2-7,TRBD1,.,TRBV6-1
CASSVGTGELFF,TGTGCCAGCAGTGTCGGGACCGGGGAGCTGTTTTTT,TRBJ2-2,.,.,TRBV6-4
CASTPRGDTEAFF,TGTGCCAGCACCCCAAGGGGAGACACTGAAGCTTTCTTT,TRBJ1-1,.,.,TRBV6-5
CASSPLGANTEAFF,TGTGCCAGCAGCCCCCTTGGGGCGAACACTGAAGCTTTCTTT,TRBJ1-1,.,.,TRBV11-2
CASSLGASQGAETQYF,TGTGCCAGCAGCTTAGGCGCATCGCAGGGGGCCGAGACCCAGTACTTC,TRBJ2-5,TRBD1,.,TRBV11-2
CASRTIAGASYEQYF,TGTGCCAGCAGAACTATAGCGGGGGCCTCCTACGAGCAGTACTTC,TRBJ2-7,TRBD2,once,TRBV28
CASSRTPSTDTQYF,TGTGCCAGTAGTCGCACACCTAGCACAGATACGCAGTATTTT,TRBJ2-3,.,once,TRBV19
CASSDGQGYGYTF,TGTGCCAGCTCAGACGGACAGGGGTACGGCTACACCTTC,TRBJ1-2,TRBD1,.,TRBV18
CASSAGPGNTIYF,TGTGCCAGCAGCGCAGGGCCTGGAAACACCATATATTTT,TRBJ1-3,.,.,TRBV21-1
CASSLAGYDTDTQYF,TGCGCCAGCAGCCTAGCGGGGTATGACACAGATACGCAGTATTTT,TRBJ2-3,TRBD2,.,TRBV5-1
CASSLGQGAYEQYF,TGTGCCAGCAGTCTCGGACAGGGTGCATACGAGCAGTACTTC,TRBJ2-7,TRBD1,.,TRBV28
CASSPGQFNQPQHF,TGTGCCAGCTCTCCGGGACAGTTCAATCAGCCCCAGCATTTT,TRBJ1-5,TRBD1,.,TRBV28
CASSQDNEQYF,TGTGCCAGCAGCCAAGATAACGAGCAGTACTTC,TRBJ2-7,.,.,TRBV3-1/TRBV3-2
CASSRQGANQPQHF,TGTGCCAGCAGTAGGCAGGGGGCAAATCAGCCCCAGCATTTT,TRBJ1-5,TRBD1,.,TRBV25-1
CASSQIGLAGNEQFF,TGTGCCAGCAGTCAAATCGGACTAGCGGGAAACGAGCAGTTCTTC,TRBJ2-1,TRBD2,.,TRBV28
CASSETGSLTEAFF,TGCGCCAGCAGTGAAACAGGGTCCCTCACTGAAGCTTTCTTT,TRBJ1-1,.,.,TRBV10-1
CAWSGGRDEKLFF,TGTGCCTGGAGTGGGGGCCGTGATGAAAAACTGTTTTTT,TRBJ1-4,.,.,TRBV30
CASGSRRKNQPQHF,TGTGCCAGCGGCTCCCGACGGAAGAATCAGCCCCAGCATTTT,TRBJ1-5,.,.,TRBV6-6
CASSLWAVLGAHEQYF,TGTGCCAGCAGCTTATGGGCTGTACTCGGGGCCCACGAGCAGTACTTC,TRBJ2-7,.,.,TRBV7-2
CASSLRGVKVVGQPQHF,TGTGCCAGCAGTTTAAGGGGGGTTAAGGTCGTAGGGCAGCCCCAGCATTTT,TRBJ1-5,.,.,TRBV28